This is a list of T cell receptor beta chains from one sample in a study of blood T cell repertoires in COVID-19. This table comes from immunoSEQ multiplex PCR, and its TCRdb copy is limited to in-frame clones, with some not included. The data contain 180,000 or so clones, about 91% of them seen just once; the ten biggest clones take up 3.5% to 4.5%. The sample taken for sequencing was peripheral blood. These receptors all come from a woman aged 30 to 39 with acute or convalescent COVID-19. CDR3s include the opening cysteine and the closing phenylalanine or tryptophan. D genes are given only for firm matches. A row's size may be missing; if present it is once, few, many or a size class.

D: NA
size: NA
V: TRBV6-5
J: TRBJ2-1
DNA: TGTGCCAGCAACGACAGCCCCAATGAGCAGTTCTTC
CDR3: CASNDSPNEQFF

D: NA
size: once
V: TRBV5-6
J: TRBJ2-1
DNA: TGTGCCAGCAGCTTGGTGGGAGGAAATGAGCAGTTCTTC
CDR3: CASSLVGGNEQFF

D: NA
size: NA
V: TRBV5-1
J: TRBJ1-4
DNA: TGCGCCAGCAGCTTGGGCGGAGCGGGGGTTGAAAAACTGTTTTTT
CDR3: CASSLGGAGVEKLFF

D: NA
size: NA
V: TRBV4-2
J: TRBJ2-7
DNA: TGTGCCAGCAGCCAAGATTTAAATGGTCGAGGTGACTGCGAGCAGTACTTC
CDR3: CASSQDLNGRGDCEQYF

D: NA
size: NA
V: TRBV28
J: TRBJ1-3
DNA: TGTGCCAGCAGCCTATATAACACCATATATTTT
CDR3: CASSLYNTIYF

D: NA
size: once
V: TRBV9
J: TRBJ1-1
DNA: TGTGCCAGTTCGCGGGACCGGGGTGGCGCTGAAGCTTTCTTT
CDR3: CASSRDRGGAEAFF

D: NA
size: NA
V: TRBV5-4
J: TRBJ2-3
DNA: TGTGCCAGCAGCCAAGACGGTTCGGGGGATACGCAGTATTTT
CDR3: CASSQDGSGDTQYF

D: NA
size: NA
V: TRBV13
J: TRBJ2-1
DNA: TGTGCCAGCAGCGTCCGCCTCACTAGTTACAATGAGCAGTTCTTC
CDR3: CASSVRLTSYNEQFF

D: NA
size: NA
V: TRBV10-3
J: TRBJ1-1
DNA: TGTGCCATCCGAAGACAGGTGGGGAATCTAGCTTTCTTT
CDR3: CAIRRQVGNLAFF

D: NA
size: NA
V: TRBV12-3/TRBV12-4
J: TRBJ2-1
DNA: TGTGCCAGCAGTTTCACGGGCTACAATGAGCAGTTCTTC
CDR3: CASSFTGYNEQFF

D: TRBD1
size: NA
V: TRBV28
J: TRBJ1-2
DNA: TGTGCCAGCACCCGACAGGGGGCGGTGTATGGCTACACCTTC
CDR3: CASTRQGAVYGYTF

D: NA
size: NA
V: TRBV28
J: TRBJ1-2
DNA: TGTGCCAGCAGACAGTTAGCTAACTATGGCTACACCTTC
CDR3: CASRQLANYGYTF

D: NA
size: NA
V: TRBV6-5
J: TRBJ2-2
DNA: TGTGCCAGCAGTTACTTAACCGGGGAGCTGTTTTTT
CDR3: CASSYLTGELFF

D: NA
size: NA
V: TRBV9
J: TRBJ1-1
DNA: TGTGCCAGCAGCCCAGACAATTTAGCTGAAGCTTTCTTT
CDR3: CASSPDNLAEAFF